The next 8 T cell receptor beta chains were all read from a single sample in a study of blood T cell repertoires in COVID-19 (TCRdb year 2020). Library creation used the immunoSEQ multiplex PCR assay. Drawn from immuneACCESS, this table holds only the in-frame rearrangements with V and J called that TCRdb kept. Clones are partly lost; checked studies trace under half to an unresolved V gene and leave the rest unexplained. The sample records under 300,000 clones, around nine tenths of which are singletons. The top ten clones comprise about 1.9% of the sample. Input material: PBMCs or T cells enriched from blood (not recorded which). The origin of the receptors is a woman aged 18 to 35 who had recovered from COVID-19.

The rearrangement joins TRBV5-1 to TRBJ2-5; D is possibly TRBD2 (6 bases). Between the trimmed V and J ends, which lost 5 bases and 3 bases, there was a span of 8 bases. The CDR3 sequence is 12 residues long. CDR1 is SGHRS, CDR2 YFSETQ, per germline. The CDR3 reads CASRGGEETQYF. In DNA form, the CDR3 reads TGCGCCAGCAGGGGCGGGGAAGAGACCCAGTACTTC.

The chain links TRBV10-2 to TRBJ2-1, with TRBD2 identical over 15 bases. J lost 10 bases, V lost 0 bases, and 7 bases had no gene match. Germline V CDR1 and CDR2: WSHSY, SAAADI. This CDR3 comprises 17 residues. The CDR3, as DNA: TGCGCCAGCAGTGAGTCGAGGGGACTAGCGGGAGGTAGGGAGCAGTTCTTC. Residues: CASSESRGLAGGREQFF.

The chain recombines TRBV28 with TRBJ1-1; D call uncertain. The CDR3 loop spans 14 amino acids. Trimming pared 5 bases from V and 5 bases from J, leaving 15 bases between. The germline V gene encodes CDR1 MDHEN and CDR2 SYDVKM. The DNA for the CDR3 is TGTGCCAGCAGTCGCCCGGGGATGGGGACTGAAGCTTTCTTT. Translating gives CASSRPGMGTEAFF.

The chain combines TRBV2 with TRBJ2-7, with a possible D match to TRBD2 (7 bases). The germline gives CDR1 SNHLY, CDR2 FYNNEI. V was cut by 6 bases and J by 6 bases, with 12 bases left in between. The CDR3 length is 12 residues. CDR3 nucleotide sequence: TGTGCCAGCAGCCTAGGGGGGGCCGAGCAGTACTTC. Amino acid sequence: CASSLGGAEQYF.

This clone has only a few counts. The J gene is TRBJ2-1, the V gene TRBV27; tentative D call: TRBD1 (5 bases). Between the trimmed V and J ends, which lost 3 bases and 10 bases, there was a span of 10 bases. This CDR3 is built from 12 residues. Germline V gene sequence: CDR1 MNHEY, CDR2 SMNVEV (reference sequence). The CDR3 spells CASSLVKGEQFF. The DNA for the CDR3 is TGTGCCAGCAGTTTGGTCAAGGGGGAGCAGTTCTTC.

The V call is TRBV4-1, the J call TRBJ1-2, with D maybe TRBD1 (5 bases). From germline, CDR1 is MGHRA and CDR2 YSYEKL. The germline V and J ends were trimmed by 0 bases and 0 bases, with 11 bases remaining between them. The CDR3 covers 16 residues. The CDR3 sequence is CASSQEVQGSNYGYTF. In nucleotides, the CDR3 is TGCGCCAGCAGCCAAGAGGTCCAGGGATCTAACTATGGCTACACCTTC.

CDR3 protein: CASRNRGLNQPQHF. In nucleotides, the CDR3 is TGTGCCAGTAGGAACAGGGGTCTCAATCAGCCCCAGCATTTT. The chain has TRBV19 and TRBJ1-5, with TRBD1 matching 7 bases. In germline, CDR1 is LNHDA, CDR2 SQIVND (reference sequence). CDR3 size: 14 residues. J was trimmed by 3 bases and V by 6 bases; bases with no gene match: 5.

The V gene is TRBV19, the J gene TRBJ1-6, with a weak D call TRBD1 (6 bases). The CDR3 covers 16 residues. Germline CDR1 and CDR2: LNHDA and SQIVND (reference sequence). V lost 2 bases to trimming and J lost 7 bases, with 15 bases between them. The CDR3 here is CASSISPDSPNSPLHF. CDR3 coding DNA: TGTGCCAGTAGTATATCCCCGGACAGCCCGAATTCACCCCTCCACTTT.